These 19 T cell receptor beta chains originate from one sample sequenced in a study of T cells in Graves' hyperthyroidism and ophthalmopathy. Regions amplified from RNA transcripts were the TCR beta CDR3 regions. Initially, a first-round RT-PCR of the TCR CDR3 employed the HTBI primer set. TCRdb processed the multiplex PCR reads anew with MiXCR; each CDR3 protein has one entry. The sample gives more than 500,000 distinct CDR3 sequences, about half of which show up once; under 20% is in the top ten. Input material: peripheral blood or thyroid tissue (not recorded which). The receptors derive from an adult woman with Graves' disease, either hyperthyroidism or ophthalmopathy (not recorded which).

As for this clonotype: Sequence at one end of the junction differs from germline and may be a read error. The CDR3 DNA is TGCGCCAGCGGAGAGGGACCGACGAACATTGAAGCTTTCTTT. Its translation is CASGEGPTNIEAFF. The chain recombines TRBV5-1 with TRBJ1-1; a weak D match, TRBD1 (5 bases). From germline, CDR1 is SGHRS and CDR2 YFSETQ. This CDR3 has 14 amino acids.

Many counts were recorded for this clonotype. CDR3 residues: CASSPRDRSYEQYF. The CDR3 DNA reads TGTGCCAGCAGCCCCCGGGACAGGTCCTACGAGCAGTACTTC. The J gene is TRBJ2-7, the V gene TRBV9, with TRBD1 identical over 8 bases. The CDR3 extends over 14 amino acids. After removal of 4 bases from V and 1 base from J, the junction contained 4 bases not matched to a gene. CDR1 and CDR2 from the germline V gene are SGDLS and YYNGEE.

This clonotype came up a few times. V and J are TRBV6-5 and TRBJ1-2, with a tentative D call TRBD1 (5 bases). V was cut by 5 bases and J by 4 bases, with 11 bases left in between. Germline V gene sequence: CDR1 MNHEY, CDR2 SVGAGI. The CDR3 runs to 13 residues. CDR3 nucleotide sequence: TGTGCCAGCAGTACCCAGGGAAGCTATGGCTACACCTTC. This sequence encodes CASSTQGSYGYTF.

This clonotype was recorded at least ten times. V usage is TRBV10-3 and J usage is TRBJ2-7; D unclear. V was clipped by 5 bases and J by 3 bases, with 5 bases between them. Germline loops: CDR1 ENHRY, CDR2 SYGVKD. The CDR3 sequence is 11 residues long. The CDR3 DNA is TGTGCCATCAGTCGGAACTACGAGCAGTACTTC. This translates into CAISRNYEQYF.

The rearrangement uses TRBV11-2 and TRBJ2-6; TRBD2 is a possible D gene (6 bases). Trimming took 5 bases from V and 3 from J, leaving 14 bases between them. From germline, CDR1 is SGHAT and CDR2 FQNNGV. This CDR3 region has 16 residues. For the CDR3, the DNA is TGTGCCAGCAGCGACCCAGGGAGGTATGGGGCCAACGTCCTGACTTTC. Its protein product is CASSDPGRYGANVLTF. Full variable domain (remainder filled in from reference TRBV11-2 and TRBJ2-6): EAGVAQSPRYKIIEKRQSVAFWCNPISGHATLYWYQQILGQGPKLLIQFQNNGVVDDSQLPKDRFSAERLKGVDSTLKIQPAKLEDSAVYLCASSDPGRYGANVLTFGAGSRLTVL.

This clonotype was observed at least ten times. The gene calls are TRBV2 and TRBJ1-1; unclear D gene. The CDR3 contains 11 residues. Between the trimmed V and J ends, which lost 11 bases and 10 bases, there was a span of 17 bases. Germline loops: CDR1 SNHLY, CDR2 FYNNEI. CDR3 nucleotide sequence: TGTGCCCGTCACGGCGGAAACGGAGCTTTCTTT. This encodes CARHGGNGAFF.

This clonotype was detected ten times or more. V and J are TRBV2 and TRBJ1-5; TRBD1 matches 9 bases. There are 15 residues in the CDR3. The ends lost 6 bases at V and 7 bases at J; junction bases unmatched: 10. Looked up from germline, CDR1 is SNHLY and CDR2 is FYNNEI. This chain's CDR3 is CASSYGTGMGQPQHF. CDR3 in DNA: TGTGCCAGCAGCTACGGGACAGGGATGGGGCAGCCCCAGCATTTT.

This clonotype was detected a few times. The chain links TRBV29-1 to TRBJ2-5; TRBD2 aligns across 11 bases. Germline assignment: CDR1 SQVTM and CDR2 ANQGSEA. After removal of 3 bases from V and 5 bases from J, the junction contained 2 bases not matched to a gene. This CDR3 has 13 amino acids. CDR3 loop: CSVDRLAGETQYF. The CDR3 DNA sequence: TGCAGCGTTGACCGACTAGCGGGGGAGACCCAGTACTTC.

As for this clonotype: At one end, the junction sequence differs from germline, possibly due to a read error. The chain is built from TRBV10-3 and TRBJ2-6; possible D gene TRBD2, 5 bases. The CDR3 consists of 12 residues. Germline V lookup: CDR1 ENHRY, CDR2 SYGVKD. For the CDR3, the DNA is TGTGCCATCAGTGAAACGGAGGAAGTTAGAGCTTTC. Protein: CAISETEEVRAF.

The gene calls are TRBV3-1 and TRBJ1-1; D might be TRBD1 (6 bases). CDR3 length: 16 residues. The V gene's germline CDR1 is LGHDT and CDR2 YNNKEL (reference sequence). V lost 1 base and J 6 bases, leaving 18 bases between the germline ends. The CDR3 loop is CASSQGERGGRAEAFF. Here the CDR3 DNA reads TGTGCCAGCAGCCAAGGAGAGAGGGGGGGCCGAGCTGAAGCTTTCTTT.

Note on this clonotype: A clone one base away is much larger, so this may be a read error. This chain links TRBV30 with TRBJ2-5, with D unclear. The CDR3 totals 12 residues. The germline V gene has CDR1 GTSNPN and CDR2 SVGIG (reference sequence). The DNA for the CDR3 is TGTGCCTGGAGTGTAACCGAAGAGCCCCAGTACTTC. Its translation is CAWSVTEEPQYF.

This clonotype was seen many times. The chain joins TRBV28 to TRBJ2-5; a possible D gene is TRBD1 (5 bases). CDR1 and CDR2 (germline): MDHEN, SYDVKM. V was trimmed by 4 bases and J by 7 bases, leaving 7 bases between them. CDR3 length: 11 residues. CDR3 bases: TGTGCCAGCAGTTCCACAGGGACCCAGTACTTC. Protein product: CASSSTGTQYF.

Ten or more counts support this clonotype. The chain recombines TRBV11-2 with TRBJ1-4, with TRBD1 as a possible D gene (5 bases). The CDR3 is 14 amino acids. Trimming took off 7 bases at V and 6 bases at J, with 15 bases between the two ends. The germline gives CDR1 SGHAT, CDR2 FQNNGV. The CDR3 spells CASNSGSSDEKLFF. CDR3 sequence (DNA): TGTGCCAGCAACTCAGGGTCGTCGGATGAAAAACTGTTTTTT.

The chain combines TRBV10-3 with TRBJ2-5, with 7 bases that match TRBD2. The CDR3 sequence is 17 residues long. V shed 9 bases and J 5 bases; nucleotides not matched to a gene: 21. Germline loops: CDR1 ENHRY, CDR2 SYGVKD. CDR3 residues: CAIGSGNRHLLRETQYF. CDR3 bases: TGTGCCATTGGAAGCGGGAATAGACACCTCCTAAGGGAGACCCAGTACTTC.

This clonotype was detected a few times. The chain uses TRBV10-3 and TRBJ1-5, with unresolved D. V was clipped by 5 bases and J by 0 bases, with 8 bases between them. In germline, CDR1 is ENHRY, CDR2 SYGVKD. CDR3 size: 14 residues. CDR3 in DNA: TGTGCCATCAGTAGGGAATTTAGCAATCAGCCCCAGCATTTT. This sequence encodes CAISREFSNQPQHF.

V and J are TRBV5-1 and TRBJ1-1; TRBD1 is a possible D gene (5 bases). Between the trimmed V and J ends, which lost 4 bases and 9 bases, there was a span of 25 bases. This CDR3 region has 16 residues. Germline values: CDR1 SGHRS, CDR2 YFSETQ. DNA of the CDR3: TGCGCCAGCAGCCCCCACGGGGGTGCGGCGACGAAAAAAGCTTTCTTT. Translation gives CASSPHGGAATKKAFF.

The V call is TRBV7-9, the J call TRBJ2-7; 10 nucleotides line up with TRBD2. The germline V gene has CDR1 SEHNR and CDR2 FQNEAQ (reference sequence). This CDR3 spans 15 amino acids. Germline trimming cut 1 base from V and 4 bases from J; bases unmatched to any gene: 4. The CDR3 DNA follows: TGTGCCAGCAGCTTAGTAGGACTAGCGGAATACGAGCAGTACTTC. This translates into CASSLVGLAEYEQYF.

As for this clonotype: An end of the junction does not agree with germline; a read error may underlie this. CDR3 sequence (DNA): TGTGCCAGCAGCGTAGACAACACTGAAGCTTCCTTT. It codes for CASSVDNTEASF. The chain has TRBV9 and TRBJ1-1; no clear D. Germline V CDR1 and CDR2: SGDLS, YYNGEE. There are 12 residues in the CDR3.

This clonotype was seen at least ten times. The rearrangement joins TRBV19 to TRBJ1-1; D is uncertain. Trimming removed 4 bases from V and 11 bases from J, with 14 bases in between. From germline, CDR1 is LNHDA and CDR2 SQIVND (reference sequence). The CDR3 is 12 amino acids. In DNA form, the CDR3 reads TGTGCCAGTAGTAACAGTCGAGGACGCGCTTTCTTT. It yields the protein CASSNSRGRAFF.